What follows are 18 T cell receptor beta chains derived from one specimen sequenced in a study of PD-L1 blockade in urothelial cancer. The table came from immunoSEQ multiplex PCR; TCRdb's copy has only in-frame clones and leaves some out. The table lists roughly 36,000 clones, roughly 91% of them singletons. Sequencing used PBMCs, obtained around atezolizumab (anti-PD-L1) treatment. Receptors were obtained from a man between 60 and 75 years old with urothelial cancer.

The J gene is TRBJ2-5, the V gene TRBV6-1; maybe TRBD2 (5 bases). V lost 0 bases and J lost 6, with 11 bases in between. Germline V gene lookup returns CDR1 MNHNS and CDR2 SASEGT. This CDR3 contains 14 residues. CDR3 bases: TGTGCCAGCAGTGAAGCTCGGCTAGCTAAGACCCAGTACTTC. Translated: CASSEARLAKTQYF.

The rearrangement uses TRBV15 and TRBJ1-1; 12 nucleotides align to TRBD1. This CDR3 has 16 residues. Germline-derived CDR1 and CDR2 are LNHNV and YYDKDF (reference sequence). After removal of 3 bases from V and 3 bases from J, the junction contained 5 bases not matched to a gene. CDR3 residues: CATSSGTGGVYTEAFF. The CDR3 DNA follows: TGTGCCACCAGCAGCGGGACAGGGGGCGTGTACACTGAAGCTTTCTTT.

V usage is TRBV6-5 and J usage is TRBJ2-5; a possible D gene is TRBD1 (5 bases). This CDR3 spans 14 amino acids. From germline, CDR1 is MNHEY and CDR2 SVGAGI. V lost 6 bases, J lost 5 bases, and 16 bases lay in between. The CDR3 protein is CASSRARASETQYF. The CDR3 nucleotides read TGTGCCAGCAGCCGGGCCAGGGCATCGGAGACCCAGTACTTC.

This clone has just a few counts. J is TRBJ2-5 and V is TRBV7-8; 7 bases match TRBD2. The CDR3 has 15 residues. The J segment lost 0 bases and the V segment lost 3 bases, leaving 4 bases of the junction unmatched. Germline V gene lookup returns CDR1 SGHVS and CDR2 FQNEAQ. The CDR3 DNA reads as TGTGCCAGCAGCTTGTACGGGAGGAACCAAGAGACCCAGTACTTC. Residues: CASSLYGRNQETQYF. Using reference TRBV7-8 and TRBJ2-5 for the parts outside the CDR3, the full variable domain is GAGVSQSPRYKVAKRGQDVALRCDPISGHVSLFWYQQALGQGPEFLTYFQNEAQLDKSGLPSDRFFAERPEGSVSTLKIQRTQQEDSAVYLCASSLYGRNQETQYFGPGTRLLVL.

This clone turned up a few times. The V call is TRBV28, the J call TRBJ1-2; 8 bases are a match to TRBD1. Germline V gene sequence: CDR1 MDHEN, CDR2 SYDVKM. Germline trimming cut 2 bases from V and 7 bases from J; bases unmatched to any gene: 6. The CDR3 has 14 amino acids. CDR3 bases: TGTGCCAGCAGTTTAGGGCAGGGGGCCTTTGGCTACACCTTC. Residues: CASSLGQGAFGYTF.

This clone was observed a single time. In nucleotides, the CDR3 is TGTGCCAGCAGCTTAGCGGCCAGCTACGAGCAGTACTTC. Translating gives CASSLAASYEQYF. This chain uses TRBV7-9 with TRBJ2-7; no definite D call. Germline V CDR1 and CDR2: SEHNR, FQNEAQ (reference sequence). V dropped 0 bases and J dropped 3 bases, with 6 bases sitting between them. The CDR3 is 13 amino acids.

V usage is TRBV18 and J usage is TRBJ2-2; maybe TRBD2 (5 bases). CDR3 length equals 15 residues. The V end lost 0 bases, the J end lost 7 bases, and 12 bases lay between the germline ends. The germline V gene encodes CDR1 KGHSH and CDR2 LQKENI. CDR3 sequence reads: CASSPPGVGFGELFF. The CDR3 coding sequence is TGTGCCAGCTCACCACCGGGAGTGGGATTCGGGGAGCTGTTTTTT.

The rearrangement joins TRBV2 to TRBJ1-1, with TRBD1 identical over 7 bases. The CDR3 is 17 residues long. V trimming: 6 bases; J trimming: 2 bases; junction bases outside the gene matches: 15. Germline V gene lookup returns CDR1 SNHLY and CDR2 FYNNEI. DNA of the CDR3: TGTGCCAGCAGCTCCGAGACAGGGTTCAGCATTAACACTGAAGCTTTCTTT. Its protein is CASSSETGFSINTEAFF.

The genes are TRBV9 and TRBJ1-2; 7 bases map to TRBD1. The CDR3 is made up of 13 amino acids. After removal of 3 bases from V and 4 bases from J, the junction contained 3 bases not matched to a gene. Germline V gives CDR1 SGDLS, CDR2 YYNGEE. The CDR3 bases are TGTGCCAGCAGCGGGGACAGACCCTATGGCTACACCTTC. Translating it yields CASSGDRPYGYTF.

The V gene is TRBV5-1, the J gene TRBJ1-2; D is possibly TRBD1 (6 bases). Between the trimmed V and J ends, which lost 1 base and 5 bases, there was a span of 21 bases. Germline lookup yields CDR1 SGHRS and CDR2 YFSETQ. The CDR3 is 17 amino acids. The CDR3 loop is CASSLSGAQRQRYGYTF. The CDR3, as DNA: TGCGCCAGCAGCTTGTCAGGGGCCCAACGCCAGAGGTATGGCTACACCTTC.

Only a few counts were recorded for this clone. In DNA, the CDR3 is TGTGCCAGCAGTTGGCTAGGAGATACGCAGTATTTT. This sequence encodes CASSWLGDTQYF. The V and J genes are TRBV6-5 and TRBJ2-3, with D hard to call. CDR3 length equals 12 residues. Germline CDR1 MNHEY, CDR2 SVGAGI. V lost 4 bases and J lost 5, with 7 bases in between.

The chain combines TRBV7-2 with TRBJ2-7; TRBD2 is a possible D gene (6 bases). Germline CDR1 SGHTA, CDR2 FQGNSA. Trimming removed 2 bases from V and 7 bases from J, with 15 bases in between. This CDR3 comprises 14 residues. The CDR3 reads CASSLMTSAREQYF. CDR3 DNA sequence: TGTGCCAGCAGCTTAATGACTAGTGCAAGGGAGCAGTACTTC.

The J gene is TRBJ2-7, the V gene TRBV5-4, with 8 bases that match TRBD1. CDR3 size: 14 residues. V trimming: 4 bases; J trimming: 3 bases; junction bases outside the gene matches: 6. CDR1 and CDR2 (germline): SGHNT, YYREEE (reference sequence). CDR3 protein: CASSNDRGLYEQYF. DNA for the CDR3: TGTGCCAGCAGCAACGACAGGGGCCTCTACGAGCAGTACTTC.

The chain combines TRBV14 with TRBJ2-5, with D tentatively TRBD2 (6 bases). Germline CDR1 and CDR2: SGHDN and FVKESK. The CDR3 loop spans 15 amino acids. V lost 4 bases, J lost 2 bases, and 14 bases lay in between. The CDR3 reads CASSPPPAGQETQYF. CDR3 sequence (DNA): TGTGCCAGCAGCCCCCCCCCTGCGGGACAAGAGACCCAGTACTTC.

The CDR3 DNA reads as TGTGCCAGTAGTATCGGGCAGGGGGCTGGGAATGAGCAGTTCTTC. Residues: CASSIGQGAGNEQFF. V and J are TRBV19 and TRBJ2-1; TRBD1 matches at 8 bases. The junction had 8 bases not matched to a gene; V was cut back by 3 bases and J by 7 bases. Germline-derived CDR1 and CDR2 are LNHDA and SQIVND (reference sequence). The CDR3 runs to 15 residues.

J is TRBJ1-5 and V is TRBV6-5; a possible D gene is TRBD1 (5 bases). This CDR3 is 15 amino acids long. CDR1 and CDR2 (germline): MNHEY, SVGAGI. V gave up 6 bases and J gave up 3 bases, with 15 bases separating them. The CDR3 region is CASSSVPGVNQPQHF. DNA for the CDR3: TGTGCCAGCAGCTCCGTCCCGGGGGTCAATCAGCCCCAGCATTTT.

This chain joins TRBV6-1 and TRBJ1-6; the D is unclear. The CDR3 consists of 15 residues. The ends were cut back, 3 bases at V and 7 bases at J, with 13 bases in the middle. Germline CDR1 and CDR2: MNHNS and SASEGT. This CDR3 is CASSEAGGQNSPLHF. The CDR3 DNA follows: TGTGCCAGCAGTGAGGCGGGAGGGCAGAATTCACCCCTCCACTTT.

The J gene is TRBJ2-2, the V gene TRBV6-5, with 8 bases fitting TRBD2. This CDR3 is built from 15 residues. The germline gives CDR1 MNHEY, CDR2 SVGAGI. With V trimmed by 7 bases and J by 1 base, 5 bases remained unmatched. The CDR3 sequence: CASKGSGMNTGELFF. The CDR3 nucleotides read TGTGCCAGCAAGGGTAGCGGGATGAACACCGGGGAGCTGTTTTTT.